This is a list of T cell receptor beta chains from one sample in a study of blood T cells in healthy people across ages. TCRdb passed the 5' RACE reads through MiXCR, listing each CDR3 protein once. This sample has 700,000 to 950,000 distinct CDR3 sequences, with about 62% found just once. Sequenced material: blood. All receptors derive from a man aged 25 to 40 in good health. Both conserved end residues are part of each CDR3. D genes are given only for firm matches. The size entry is marked missing in some rows and otherwise reads once, few, many or a size class.

TRBV6-5	TRBJ1-2	12	NA	few	CASLGGDYGYTF	TGTGCCAGCTTGGGAGGGGACTATGGCTACACCTTC
TRBV4-2	TRBJ2-1	17	TRBD2	NA	CASSQDGASGGNNEQFF	TGTGCCAGCAGCCAAGATGGGGCTAGCGGGGGGAACAATGAGCAGTTCTTC
TRBV10-3	TRBJ2-5	18	NA	NA	CAISEDRLGGALQETQYF	TGTGCCATCAGTGAGGATCGGTTGGGGGGGGCACTCCAAGAGACCCAGTACTTC
TRBV20-1	TRBJ2-5	14	NA	NA	CSARDPASAGVEYF	TGCAGTGCTAGAGATCCGGCTAGCGCAGGGGTGGAGTACTTC
TRBV7-9	TRBJ2-3	15	TRBD1	NA	CASSSRDSSTDAQYF	TGTGCCAGCAGCTCCCGGGACAGCAGCACAGATGCGCAGTATTTT
TRBV27	TRBJ2-7	15	NA	few	CASSLSYGSSYEQYF	TGTGCCAGCAGTTTATCATACGGGAGCTCCTACGAGCAGTACTTC
TRBV20-1	TRBJ2-6	18	NA	NA	CSARVGAGSSTGANVLTF	TGCAGTGCTAGAGTAGGGGCAGGGAGCAGTACTGGGGCCAACGTCCTGACTTTC
TRBV5-6	TRBJ1-2	13	NA	once	CASSFGVPFGYTF	TGTGCCAGCAGCTTCGGTGTCCCCTTTGGCTACACCTTC
TRBV5-1	TRBJ2-2	14	NA	NA	CASSLDGVTGELFF	TGCGCCAGCAGCTTGGACGGCGTCACCGGGGAGCTGTTTTTT
TRBV25-1	TRBJ2-5	13	NA	many	CASSGGDQETQYF	TGTGCCAGCAGTGGAGGAGACCAAGAGACCCAGTACTTC
TRBV12-3/TRBV12-4	TRBJ2-4	12	NA	NA	CASSMGSNIQYF	TGTGCCAGCAGTATGGGCAGTAACATTCAGTACTTC
TRBV6-5	TRBJ2-7	15	NA	NA	CASSYSLQASYEQYF	TGTGCCAGCAGTTACTCGTTACAGGCCTCCTACGAGCAGTACTTC
TRBV7-2	TRBJ1-2	15	TRBD1	NA	CASSLGTGDWDGYTF	TGTGCCAGCAGCTTAGGGACAGGGGACTGGGATGGCTACACCTTC
TRBV7-9	TRBJ2-5	15	NA	few	CASSLRPFDGETQYF	TGTGCCAGCAGCTTACGGCCCTTCGACGGGGAGACCCAGTACTTC
TRBV10-2	TRBJ1-5	13	NA	few	CASSEGDGQPQHF	TGCGCCAGCAGTGAGGGGGATGGGCAGCCCCAGCATTTT
TRBV12-3/TRBV12-4	TRBJ2-7	14	NA	NA	CASSYWTASYEQYF	TGTGCCAGCAGCTATTGGACAGCCTCCTACGAGCAGTACTTC
TRBV20-1	TRBJ1-2	17	NA	few	CSARATPGAGVNYGYTF	TGCAGTGCTAGAGCTACCCCCGGGGCAGGGGTAAACTATGGCTACACCTTC
TRBV3-1	TRBJ1-4	16	NA	NA	CASSQVRGRVYEKLFF	TGTGCCAGCAGCCAGGTCCGGGGCAGGGTTTACGAAAAACTGTTTTTT
TRBV19	TRBJ2-1	15	NA	once	CASKTGTSSYNEQFF	TGTGCCAGTAAGACCGGGACAAGCTCCTACAATGAGCAGTTCTTC
TRBV9	TRBJ2-1	19	TRBD2	NA	CASSVNLAGADSPYNEQFF	TGTGCCAGCAGCGTGAATCTAGCGGGAGCCGATAGCCCCTACAATGAGCAGTTCTTC
TRBV20-1	TRBJ2-1	15	NA	NA	CSARKREVFYNEQFF	TGCAGTGCTAGAAAGAGGGAGGTCTTTTACAATGAGCAGTTCTTC
TRBV7-8	TRBJ2-4	14	NA	NA	CASSPFVAKNIQYF	TGTGCCAGCAGCCCTTTCGTAGCCAAAAACATTCAGTACTTC
TRBV6-1	TRBJ1-1	13	TRBD1	NA	CASSRRGNAEAFF	TGTGCCAGCAGCCGCAGGGGGAACGCTGAAGCTTTCTTT
TRBV4-1	TRBJ2-2	16	NA	NA	CASSHLTSSSTGELFF	TGCGCCAGCAGCCACCTCACTAGCTCGAGCACCGGGGAGCTGTTTTTT
TRBV2	TRBJ2-3	14	NA	NA	CASGQGQNTDTQYF	TGTGCCAGCGGGCAGGGGCAGAACACAGATACGCAGTATTTT
TRBV3-1	TRBJ2-5	20	TRBD2	once	CASSQDIPGLAGSPGKTQYF	TGTGCCAGCAGCCAAGATATACCGGGACTAGCGGGTTCGCCGGGAAAGACCCAGTACTTC
TRBV2	TRBJ2-7	13	TRBD1	NA	CASRTGQGYEQYF	TGTGCCAGCAGGACGGGACAGGGTTACGAGCAGTACTTC
TRBV5-5	TRBJ2-7	16	NA	few	CASSFLLGTEGYEQYF	TGTGCCAGCAGCTTTTTATTAGGGACGGAGGGGTACGAGCAGTACTTC
TRBV5-1	TRBJ2-7	16	TRBD1	NA	CASSQNTGTGIYEQYF	TGCGCCAGCAGCCAGAATACCGGGACAGGAATCTACGAGCAGTACTTC
TRBV27	TRBJ2-4	16	NA	many	CASSSILDRSKNIQYF	TGTGCCAGCAGTTCGATACTCGACAGGTCCAAAAACATTCAGTACTTC
TRBV20-1	TRBJ2-7	13	TRBD1	NA	CCARNRGSYEQYF	TGCTGTGCTAGAAACAGGGGTAGCTACGAGCAGTACTTC
TRBV28	TRBJ2-7	15	TRBD2	NA	CASFPGTSGHNEQYF	TGTGCCAGCTTCCCCGGGACTAGCGGACACAATGAGCAGTACTTC
TRBV4-1	TRBJ2-7	15	NA	few	CASSQDFPGSYEQYF	TGCGCCAGCAGCCAAGATTTTCCAGGTTCCTACGAGCAGTACTTC
TRBV6-2/TRBV6-3	TRBJ2-3	17	TRBD2	NA	CASSYSQLAGYADTQYF	TGTGCCAGCAGTTACTCCCAGCTAGCGGGATACGCAGATACGCAGTATTTT
TRBV7-2	TRBJ2-7	13	NA	once	CASSNPGGREQYF	TGTGCCAGCAGTAATCCGGGCGGGCGCGAGCAGTACTTC
TRBV7-2	TRBJ2-7	17	TRBD1	NA	CASSFRTGTDNFYVQYF	TGTGCCAGCAGTTTCAGAACCGGGACAGATAATTTTTACGTGCAGTACTTC
TRBV20-1	TRBJ1-1	14	NA	NA	CSARRPPAHTEAFF	TGCAGTGCTAGAAGGCCGCCGGCCCACACTGAAGCTTTCTTT
TRBV29-1	TRBJ1-2	13	TRBD1	NA	CSVKVQGNNGYTF	TGCAGCGTCAAAGTACAGGGGAACAATGGCTACACCTTC
TRBV7-9	TRBJ2-1	15	NA	NA	CASISNSQGGNEQFF	TGTGCCAGCATATCAAATTCCCAGGGGGGAAATGAGCAGTTCTTC
TRBV20-1	TRBJ2-3	16	TRBD1	NA	CSARETGTGRTDTQYF	TGCAGTGCTAGAGAAACCGGGACAGGCCGCACAGATACGCAGTATTTT
TRBV7-2	TRBJ1-1	15	NA	NA	CASSLLGSSNTEAFF	TGTGCCAGCAGCTTACTTGGCAGCTCGAACACTGAAGCTTTCTTT
TRBV6-6	TRBJ2-1	14	NA	few	CASSYWTDYNEQFF	TGTGCCAGCAGTTACTGGACAGATTACAATGAGCAGTTCTTC
TRBV12-3/TRBV12-4	TRBJ2-3	14	TRBD1	NA	CASRGTENTDTQYF	TGTGCCAGCAGGGGGACAGAAAACACAGATACGCAGTATTTT